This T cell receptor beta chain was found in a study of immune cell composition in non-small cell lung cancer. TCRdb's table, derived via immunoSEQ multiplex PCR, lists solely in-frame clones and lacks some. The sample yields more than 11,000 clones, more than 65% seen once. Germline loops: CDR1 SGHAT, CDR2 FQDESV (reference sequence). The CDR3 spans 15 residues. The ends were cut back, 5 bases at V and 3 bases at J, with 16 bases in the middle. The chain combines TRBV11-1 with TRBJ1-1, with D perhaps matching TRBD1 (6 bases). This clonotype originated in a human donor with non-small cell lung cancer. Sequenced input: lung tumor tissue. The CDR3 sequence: CASSDNGGGYTEAFF. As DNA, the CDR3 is TGTGCCAGCAGCGACAACGGGGGGGGCTACACTGAAGCTTTCTTT. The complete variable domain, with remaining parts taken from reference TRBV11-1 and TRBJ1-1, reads EAEVAQSPRYKITEKSQAVAFWCDPISGHATLYWYRQILGQGPELLVQFQDESVVDDSQLPKDRFSAERLKGVDSTLKIQPAELGDSAMYLCASSDNGGGYTEAFFGQGTRLTVV.